Shown below are 27 T cell receptor beta chains from a single sample sequenced in a study of lymphopenia after photon versus proton radiotherapy. Clones were sequenced by immunoSEQ multiplex PCR, and TCRdb holds only the in-frame ones, with some missing. The table lists 150,000 to 200,000 clones, 80% to 90% of them singletons, with around 4.5% in the top ten. The sample was peripheral blood, taken from a patient treated with photon-based radiotherapy. These receptors all stem from a man aged 50-59 years with gastric cancer.

V and J are TRBV29-1 and TRBJ2-2; 9 nucleotides align to TRBD2. Germline assignment: CDR1 SQVTM and CDR2 ANQGSEA. V was clipped by 5 bases and J by 2 bases; unmatched bases: 6. CDR3 length: 15 residues. The CDR3 nucleotides read TGCAGCGTTAGCCTAGCGGGAATAAACACCGGGGAGCTGTTTTTT. Protein product: CSVSLAGINTGELFF.

The chain joins TRBV6-6 to TRBJ2-1; D is possibly TRBD1 or TRBD2 (6 bases each). CDR1 and CDR2 from the germline V gene are MNHNY and SVGAGI (reference sequence). The CDR3 is made up of 13 amino acids. Trimming left V 0 bases short and J 8 bases short, with 8 bases between. The CDR3 sequence: CASSYSRGDEQFF. Written as DNA, the CDR3 is TGTGCCAGCAGTTACTCTAGGGGGGATGAGCAGTTCTTC.

V gene TRBV9 combines with J gene TRBJ2-2; D gene uncertain. CDR1 and CDR2 (germline): SGDLS, YYNGEE. V lost 3 bases, J lost 6 bases, and 9 bases lay in between. The CDR3 loop spans 13 amino acids. The CDR3 coding sequence is TGTGCCAGCAGCGCAAACTCGGCCGGGGAGCTGTTTTTT. Protein sequence: CASSANSAGELFF.

This chain connects TRBV30 to TRBJ2-2; no reliable D call. CDR3 length: 12 residues. Trimming removed 1 base from V and 2 bases from J, with 2 bases in between. From germline, CDR1 is GTSNPN and CDR2 SVGIG (reference sequence). The CDR3 DNA reads as TGTGCCTGGAGTGCCAACACCGGGGAGCTGTTTTTT. As protein: CAWSANTGELFF.

V usage is TRBV5-1 and J usage is TRBJ1-3; D gene unclear. The germline gives CDR1 SGHRS, CDR2 YFSETQ. V was pared by 4 bases and J by 0 bases, with 11 bases between. The CDR3 spans 15 residues. The CDR3 bases are TGCGCCAGCAGCCCCGACCCCGACTCTGGAAACACCATATATTTT. It codes for CASSPDPDSGNTIYF.

This chain connects TRBV29-1 to TRBJ1-1; D is possibly TRBD1 (5 bases). Germline V gene sequence: CDR1 SQVTM, CDR2 ANQGSEA. V lost 5 bases to trimming and J lost 1 base, with 8 bases between them. The length of the CDR3 is 12 residues. The CDR3, as DNA: TGCAGCGTTACAGGTTCGAACACTGAAGCTTTCTTT. Translating it yields CSVTGSNTEAFF. Full variable domain (missing parts from reference TRBV29-1 and TRBJ1-1): SAVISQKPSRDICQRGTSLTIQCQVDSQVTMMFWYRQQPGQSLTLIATANQGSEATYESGFVIDKFPISRPNLTFSTLTVSNMSPEDSSIYLCSVTGSNTEAFFGQGTRLTVV.

The V call is TRBV5-8, the J call TRBJ2-1; D is uncertain. V was clipped by 0 bases and J by 4 bases, with 5 bases between them. Germline loops: CDR1 SGHTS, CDR2 YDEGEE. The CDR3 contains 13 residues. CDR3 bases: TGTGCCAGCAGCTTGGTCGAGTACAATGAGCAGTTCTTC. This encodes CASSLVEYNEQFF. The whole variable domain, remainder taken from reference TRBV5-8 and TRBJ2-1, is EAGVTQSPTHLIKTRGQQATLRCSPISGHTSVYWYQQALGLGLQFLLWYDEGEERNRGNFPPRFSGRQFPNYSSELNVNALELEDSALYLCASSLVEYNEQFFGPGTRLTVL.

V and J are TRBV19 and TRBJ1-5, with 7 bases matching TRBD1. The V gene's germline CDR1 is LNHDA and CDR2 SQIVND (reference sequence). The trim removed 5 bases at V and 0 bases at J, leaving 4 bases unmatched. The CDR3 runs to 15 residues. The CDR3 protein is CASSAGQNSNQPQHF. The CDR3 region has the DNA TGTGCCAGTAGTGCGGGACAGAATAGCAATCAGCCCCAGCATTTT.

J is TRBJ1-5 and V is TRBV19; D unresolved. The CDR3 is 15 amino acids. Germline CDR1 is LNHDA and CDR2 is SQIVND (reference sequence). V lost 6 bases to trimming and J lost 1 base, with 13 bases between them. CDR3 loop: CASSNYEGSNQPQHF. The CDR3 coding sequence is TGTGCCAGTAGCAATTACGAGGGCAGCAATCAGCCCCAGCATTTT.

The chain carries TRBV2 and TRBJ2-7; D gene unclear. V gave up 3 bases and J gave up 3 bases, with 9 bases separating them. Germline CDR1 is SNHLY and CDR2 is FYNNEI. The CDR3 is 13 residues long. CDR3 residues: CASSDVLHYEQYF. DNA of the CDR3: TGTGCCAGCAGTGATGTCCTGCACTACGAGCAGTACTTC.

This chain joins TRBV7-2 and TRBJ1-2, with D unclear. Germline CDR1 reads SGHTA; CDR2 reads FQGNSA. The CDR3 length is 13 residues. V was shortened by 1 base and J by 7 bases, with 10 bases between the two germline ends. CDR3 DNA: TGTGCCAGCAGCTTAGGTGGCGGGGTTGGCTACACCTTC. Translated, it gives CASSLGGGVGYTF.

The rearrangement joins TRBV28 to TRBJ2-7; 9 bases line up with TRBD2. The CDR3 is made up of 13 amino acids. CDR1 MDHEN and CDR2 SYDVKM come from the germline V gene. The junction had 3 bases not matched to a gene; V was cut back by 2 bases and J by 7 bases. CDR3 region: CASSLAGGLEQYF. The CDR3 DNA sequence: TGTGCCAGCAGTTTAGCGGGGGGGTTAGAGCAGTACTTC. The whole variable domain, remainder taken from reference TRBV28 and TRBJ2-7, is DVKVTQSSRYLVKRTGEKVFLECVQDMDHENMFWYRQDPGLGLRLIYFSYDVKMKEKGDIPEGYSVSREKKERFSLILESASTNQTSMYLCASSLAGGLEQYFGPGTRLTVT.

This chain joins TRBV7-9 and TRBJ2-1, with TRBD1 matching over 8 bases. Germline assignment: CDR1 SEHNR and CDR2 FQNEAQ (reference sequence). V trimming: 6 bases; J trimming: 5 bases; junction bases outside the gene matches: 15. The CDR3 has 17 amino acids. In DNA, the CDR3 is TGTGCCAGCAGATCCGCGAGGGGGACAGGACTTAACAATGAGCAGTTCTTC. It is translated as CASRSARGTGLNNEQFF.

V usage is TRBV5-4 and J usage is TRBJ1-4, with D hard to call. Germline assignment: CDR1 SGHNT and CDR2 YYREEE (reference sequence). This CDR3 has 15 amino acids. V gave up 4 bases and J gave up 0 bases, with 10 bases separating them. The DNA for the CDR3 is TGTGCCAGCAGCCTGGGCGGTTCAACTAATGAAAAACTGTTTTTT. Its translation: CASSLGGSTNEKLFF.

The genes are TRBV18 and TRBJ2-2, with D perhaps TRBD1 or TRBD2 (5 bases each). Per germline, CDR1 KGHSH and CDR2 LQKENI. V was clipped by 4 bases and J by 6 bases, with 9 bases between them. The CDR3 runs 13 residues. CDR3 sequence: CASSQLGAGELFF. The CDR3, as DNA: TGTGCCAGCTCACAATTGGGGGCCGGGGAGCTGTTTTTT.

CDR3 in DNA: TGTGCCAGCAGGCGGACAGGGGGCTCGAACACTGAAGCTTTCTTT. Its translation: CASRRTGGSNTEAFF. The chain combines TRBV5-4 with TRBJ1-1; 11 bases fit TRBD1. Germline V gene lookup returns CDR1 SGHNT and CDR2 YYREEE (reference sequence). Unmatched junction bases numbered 4, after V lost 5 bases and J lost 1 base. The length of the CDR3 is 15 residues.

CDR3 in DNA: TGTGCCAGCAGCCCGTCTGGAGCGGGAGGATCCTACGAGCAGTACTTC. Amino acids: CASSPSGAGGSYEQYF. This chain connects TRBV7-3 to TRBJ2-7, with 9 bases fitting TRBD2. The ends lost 5 bases at V and 1 base at J; junction bases unmatched: 9. This CDR3 has 16 residues. Germline CDR1 and CDR2: SGHTA and FQGTGA.

The genes are TRBV5-6 and TRBJ2-5; no clear D. Germline CDR1 reads SGHDT; CDR2 reads YYEEEE. Trimming left V 0 bases short and J 3 bases short, with 12 bases between. This CDR3 comprises 15 residues. CDR3 DNA sequence: TGTGCCAGCAGCTTGGGGAGCAAAGTGAAAGAGACCCAGTACTTC. Its translation is CASSLGSKVKETQYF.

The sample holds one count of this clone. This chain joins TRBV7-9 and TRBJ1-3, with D tentatively TRBD1 (5 bases). Germline loops: CDR1 SEHNR, CDR2 FQNEAQ (reference sequence). V lost 4 bases to trimming and J lost 0 bases, with 16 bases between them. CDR3 length: 17 residues. The CDR3 here is CASSSRLDNPSGNTIYF. The CDR3 DNA follows: TGTGCCAGCAGCTCTCGGTTGGACAACCCCTCTGGAAACACCATATATTTT.

This chain uses TRBV11-1 with TRBJ2-2; 10 bases line up with TRBD1. Trimming removed 4 bases from V and 6 bases from J; junction bases left unmatched: 11. The CDR3 runs 17 residues. Germline V gives CDR1 SGHAT, CDR2 FQDESV (reference sequence). In DNA form, the CDR3 reads TGTGCCAGCAGCTACCCCGGGACAGGGGATGAAGCCGGGGAGCTGTTTTTT. This gives the protein CASSYPGTGDEAGELFF.

This clone was seen just once. This rearrangement joins TRBV5-5 to TRBJ2-7, with 10 nucleotides matching TRBD1. The CDR3 is 16 residues long. Germline assignment: CDR1 SGHKS and CDR2 YYEKEE (reference sequence). Trimming cost V 6 bases and J 2 bases; bases outside gene matches: 11. In DNA form, the CDR3 reads TGTGCCAGCACCCGCCGCCCGGGACAGGGGACCTACGAGCAGTACTTC. This sequence encodes CASTRRPGQGTYEQYF.

The chain couples TRBV12-5 to TRBJ1-1, with a tentative D call TRBD1 (5 bases). Germline assignment: CDR1 LGHNT and CDR2 FRNRAP. The CDR3 runs to 14 residues. V was trimmed by 4 bases and J by 1 base, leaving 10 bases between them. CDR3 DNA: TGTGCTAGTGGTTCGCAGGGAGGGAACACTGAAGCTTTCTTT. Translated, it gives CASGSQGGNTEAFF.

The V and J genes are TRBV28 and TRBJ2-2, with 7 bases aligning to TRBD1. The CDR3 is 15 residues long. The germline V gene encodes CDR1 MDHEN and CDR2 SYDVKM. Germline trimming cut 5 bases from V and 3 bases from J; bases unmatched to any gene: 6. The CDR3 spells CASSPDRVDTGELFF. Written as DNA, the CDR3 is TGTGCCAGCAGTCCCGACAGGGTCGACACCGGGGAGCTGTTTTTT.

The rearrangement uses TRBV6-5 and TRBJ1-3, with D possibly matching TRBD1 (5 bases). In germline, CDR1 is MNHEY, CDR2 SVGAGI. This CDR3 is built from 14 residues. Trimming took 2 bases from V and 9 from J, leaving 14 bases between them. Written as DNA, the CDR3 is TGTGCCAGCAGTTACGGCAGGGAGTCCGGCACCATATATTTT. Protein sequence: CASSYGRESGTIYF.

The rearrangement uses TRBV25-1 and TRBJ2-7, with D tentatively TRBD2 (6 bases). Trimming removed 2 bases from V and 4 bases from J, with 6 bases in between. The CDR3 runs 12 residues. Germline lookup yields CDR1 MGHDK and CDR2 SYGVNS. The CDR3 sequence is CASSEGRYEQYF. Written as DNA, the CDR3 is TGTGCCAGCAGTGAAGGGAGGTACGAGCAGTACTTC.

This rearrangement joins TRBV4-1 to TRBJ2-5; D possibly corresponds to TRBD1 (6 bases). Germline-derived CDR1 and CDR2 are MGHRA and YSYEKL. Trimming shortened V by 4 bases and J by 2 bases, and 17 bases separated the two germline ends. The CDR3 runs to 16 residues. CDR3 region: CASSPTPSQGQETQYF. DNA for the CDR3: TGCGCCAGCAGCCCAACCCCAAGCCAGGGGCAAGAGACCCAGTACTTC.

The genes are TRBV5-6 and TRBJ1-2; D unclear. The CDR3 is made up of 13 amino acids. Between the trimmed V and J ends, which lost 4 bases and 4 bases, there was a span of 11 bases. Germline V gene sequence: CDR1 SGHDT, CDR2 YYEEEE. For the CDR3, the DNA is TGTGCCAGCAGCCAGGACCGTCTCTATGGCTACACCTTC. The encoded protein is CASSQDRLYGYTF.